This T cell receptor beta chain originates from a study of T cells after yellow fever vaccination. Using its own MiXCR run on the 5' RACE reads, TCRdb lists one record per CDR3 protein. Of roughly 60,000 distinct CDR3 sequences in the sample, around 7% are singletons; the top ten hold roughly 40%. This clonotype was picked up a small number of times. This sequence originates from a man aged 18-30 years who received the YFV17D yellow fever vaccine. The starting material was CD8+ T cells sorted from PBMCs, obtained on the day of the first yellow fever vaccination.

The CDR3 region has the DNA TGCGCCAGCAGCCCGACTAGCGGGGGGCCGGGTACGCAGTATTTT. This translates into CASSPTSGGPGTQYF. This chain connects TRBV4-3 to TRBJ2-3, with 13 bases lining up with TRBD2. Trimming removed 4 bases from V and 8 bases from J; junction bases left unmatched: 6. The CDR3 covers 15 residues. Germline assignment: CDR1 LGHNA and CDR2 YSLEER.